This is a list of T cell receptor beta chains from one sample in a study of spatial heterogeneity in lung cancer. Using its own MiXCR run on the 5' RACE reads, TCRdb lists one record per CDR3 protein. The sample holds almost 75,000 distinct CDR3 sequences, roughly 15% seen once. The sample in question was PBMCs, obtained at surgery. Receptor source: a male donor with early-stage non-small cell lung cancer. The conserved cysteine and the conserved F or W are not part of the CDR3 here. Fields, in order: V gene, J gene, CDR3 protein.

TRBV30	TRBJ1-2	AWSEQGSNYGYT
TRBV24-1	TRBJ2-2	AAKGDGTGELF
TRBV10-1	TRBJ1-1	ASSESRGWNTEAF
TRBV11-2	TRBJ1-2	ASSQGSSYGYT
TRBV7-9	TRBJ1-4	ASSFTGGDEKLF
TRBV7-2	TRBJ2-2	ASRQGLYTGELF
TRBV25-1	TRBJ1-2	ASSEASGGYGYT
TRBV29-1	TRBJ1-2	SVWGGEHGYT
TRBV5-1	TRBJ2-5	ASSPQGIQETQY
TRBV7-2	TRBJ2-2	ASSQQTLLNTGELF
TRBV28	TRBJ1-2	ASSFDRAGYT
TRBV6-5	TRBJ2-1	ASSALAGGHNEQF
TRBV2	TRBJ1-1	ASSVTGRDTEAF
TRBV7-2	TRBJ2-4	ASSLASEGNIQY
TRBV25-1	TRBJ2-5	ASSIAAETQY
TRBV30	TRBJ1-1	AWSGDSAFLNTEAF
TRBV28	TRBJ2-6	ASRVRDSGANVLT
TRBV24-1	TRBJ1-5	ATSDPRQGGNQPQH
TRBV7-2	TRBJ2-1	ASSLGWVAGDEQF
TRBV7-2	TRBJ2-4	ASSRNGDIQY
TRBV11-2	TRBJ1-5	ASSRPGSNQPQH
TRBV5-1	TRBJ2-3	TSSPPLAGGADTQY
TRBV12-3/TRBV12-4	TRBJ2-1	ASSQTGTVQF
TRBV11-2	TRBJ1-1	ASSFGRDSMNTEAF
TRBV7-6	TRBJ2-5	ASSLPGQGAGETQY
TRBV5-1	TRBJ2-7	ASSSAGAKIGEQY
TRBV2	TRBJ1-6	ASSQTTGRLRSPLH
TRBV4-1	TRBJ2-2	ASSQDVASGSGELF
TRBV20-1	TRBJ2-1	SARDGGGNEQF
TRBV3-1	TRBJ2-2	ASSQDRLQLGELF
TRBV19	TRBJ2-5	ASSTDREETQY
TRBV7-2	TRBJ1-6	ASSLDRGYNSPLH
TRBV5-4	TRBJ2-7	ATLEDGSYEQY
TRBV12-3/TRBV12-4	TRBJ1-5	ASSLRLGNQPQH
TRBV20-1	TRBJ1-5	SASGFGDNSNQPQH
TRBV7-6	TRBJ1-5	ASSLNGQVNQPQH
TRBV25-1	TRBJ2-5	ASSESANYQETQY
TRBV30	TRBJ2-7	AGTKTYEQY
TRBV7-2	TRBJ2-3	ASSYAGGASADTQY
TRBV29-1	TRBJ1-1	SVRPGQHMNTEAF
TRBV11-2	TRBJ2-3	ASSLEGSQGTDTQY
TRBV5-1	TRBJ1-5	ASSLDSSRNQPQH
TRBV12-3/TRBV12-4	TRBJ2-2	ASSLKRGTGELF